This TCR beta chain derives from a study of OX40 agonist ivuxolimab in advanced cancers. Study in general: Ivuxolimab, which is an agonistic anti-OX40 (CD134) antibody, was administered to the patients. Cohort: roughly 80% men, mean age around 60, aged about 23 to 79. Study outcomes and limitations: Clonal expansion was seen in CD4+ and CD8+ blood T cells by week 6 at 0.1 to 3.0 mg/kg.

A remark on this clone: Its antigen is still unknown.

TCRdb's copy holds only in-frame clones and misses some; the assay was immunoSEQ multiplex PCR. The data contain about 84,000 clones, roughly nine tenths of them singletons. Germline-derived CDR1 and CDR2 are MGHDK and SYGVNS. The trim removed 0 bases at V and 1 base at J, leaving 3 bases unmatched. This CDR3 contains 16 residues. The material was CD4+ or CD8+ T cells sorted from blood, obtained in a trial of the OX40 agonist ivuxolimab. The genes are TRBV25-1 and TRBJ1-3, with 7 positions matching TRBD1. The receptor comes from an adult with an advanced solid tumor such as melanoma, head and neck, liver or kidney cancer. In DNA, the CDR3 is TGTGCCAGCAGTGAATACAGGACAGGTTCTGGAAACACCATATATTTT. Translating it yields CASSEYRTGSGNTIYF.